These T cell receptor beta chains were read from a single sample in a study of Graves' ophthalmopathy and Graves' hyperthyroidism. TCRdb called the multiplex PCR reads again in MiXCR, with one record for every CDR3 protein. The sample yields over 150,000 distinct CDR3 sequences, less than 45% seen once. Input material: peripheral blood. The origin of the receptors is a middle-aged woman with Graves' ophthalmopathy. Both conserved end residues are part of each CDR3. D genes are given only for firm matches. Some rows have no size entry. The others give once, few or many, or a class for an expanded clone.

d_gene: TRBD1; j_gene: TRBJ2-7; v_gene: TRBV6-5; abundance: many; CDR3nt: TGTGCCAGCAGTCGGGACAGCCACTCCTACGAGCAGTACTTC; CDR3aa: CASSRDSHSYEQYF
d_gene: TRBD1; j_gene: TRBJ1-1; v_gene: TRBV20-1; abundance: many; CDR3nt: TGCAGTGCTGAATCGACAGGGCATACTGAAGCTTTCTTT; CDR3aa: CSAESTGHTEAFF
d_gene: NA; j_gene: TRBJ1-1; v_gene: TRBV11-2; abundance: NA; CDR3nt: TGTGCCAGCAGCTTAGATCGAGGCGCCACTGAAGCTTTCTTT; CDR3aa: CASSLDRGATEAFF
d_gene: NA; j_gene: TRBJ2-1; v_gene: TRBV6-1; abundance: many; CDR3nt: TGTGCCAGCAGTGAACAGGACAATGAGCAGTTCTTC; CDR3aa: CASSEQDNEQFF
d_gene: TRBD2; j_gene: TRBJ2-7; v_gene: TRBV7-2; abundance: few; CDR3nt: TGTGCCAGCAGACCAAGCGGGGCTAGCTCCTACGAGCAGTACTTC; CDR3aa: CASRPSGASSYEQYF
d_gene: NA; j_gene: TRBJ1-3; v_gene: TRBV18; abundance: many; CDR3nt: TGTGCCAGCTCACAAGCGGACGGAAGATCTGGAAACACCATATATTTT; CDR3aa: CASSQADGRSGNTIYF
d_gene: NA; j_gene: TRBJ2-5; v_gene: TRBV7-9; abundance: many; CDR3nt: TGTGCCAGCAGCTTTTCGAGGGGGGAAGAGACCCAGTACTTC; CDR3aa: CASSFSRGEETQYF
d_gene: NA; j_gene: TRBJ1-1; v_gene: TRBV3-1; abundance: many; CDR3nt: TGTGCCAGCAGCCAAGGCGCAGGTAAAGCTTTCTTT; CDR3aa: CASSQGAGKAFF
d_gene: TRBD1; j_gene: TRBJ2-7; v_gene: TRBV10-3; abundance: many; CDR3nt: TGTGCCTCTAAGGGGACAGGGGGCAATTCTTACGAGCAGTACTTC; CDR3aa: CASKGTGGNSYEQYF
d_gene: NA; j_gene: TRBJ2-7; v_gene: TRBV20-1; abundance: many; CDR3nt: TGCAGTGCTTTACTGGCGGTGGACTACGAGCAGTACTTC; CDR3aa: CSALLAVDYEQYF
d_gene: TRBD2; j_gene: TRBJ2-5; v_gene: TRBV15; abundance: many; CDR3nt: TGTGCCACCAGCAGAGCAGCGGGGGGGGAGACCCAGTACTTC; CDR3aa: CATSRAAGGETQYF
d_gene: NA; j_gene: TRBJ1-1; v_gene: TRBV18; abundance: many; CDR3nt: TGTGCCAGCTCCGAGGTAGAGCAGGGCCTCTCCTGGACTGAAGCTTTCTTT; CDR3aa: CASSEVEQGLSWTEAFF
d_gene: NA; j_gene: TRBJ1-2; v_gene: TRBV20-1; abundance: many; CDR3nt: TGCAGTGCTAGAGGTCGGCAACGGAACTATGGCTACACCTTC; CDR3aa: CSARGRQRNYGYTF
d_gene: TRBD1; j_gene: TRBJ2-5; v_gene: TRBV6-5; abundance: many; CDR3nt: TGTGCCAGCAGTCGGGACAGCTACCAAGAGACCCAGTACTTC; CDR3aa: CASSRDSYQETQYF